The text below deals with one T cell receptor (beta chain). This clone was detected a few times. Its antigen target is currently unknown. No much larger clonotype is one base removed from it; base qualities were not supplied. The sample belongs to a study of shared clonotypes between healthy human individuals (dated by TCRdb to between 2020 and 2021). Notes on the research overall: A few men and a couple of women, aged 18 to 49 years, made up the cohort. Libraries were prepared and TCR repertoires were sequenced by different laboratories using diverse techniques, in order to increase sequencing depth and limit assay-specific biases. For each donor, CD4 naive and CD4 memory were each given three plates, CD8 naive was given two plates, and CD8 memory was given one plate. The study deeply sequenced blood TCR repertoires of roughly five healthy adults to estimate repertoire size and the extent of clonotype sharing between individuals. Between about 0.9 and 9 billion PBMCs per donor were obtained by leukapheresis. Beyond this particular receptor, the publication reports: Higher generation probabilities were observed for clonotypes shared by all four sorted-subset donors than for non-shared clonotypes. Sampling was restricted to blood, and TCR repertoires in tissue are likely to differ from TCR repertoires in blood. Because the study included only a small number of donors, the genetic and exposure-history diversity represented was limited. Pairwise subsampling led to the expectation that sequencing depth would affect the degree of clonotype sharing among donors. Even with the large sequencing depth, rarefaction of the sorted-subset datasets indicated that sequencing was incomplete. Estimated clonotype richness was generally larger for naive than for memory subsets. When a handful of donors were compared, the shared fraction of clonotypes was about 5.5% for naive CD4, 3.5% for naive CD8, 2.3% for memory CD4, and approximately 0.4% for memory CD8.

Using the deep immunoSEQ assay, multiplex PCR amplified TCR CDR3 regions from genomic DNA. Extracted genomic DNA from each cell subset was spread evenly across all wells of several immunoSEQ 96-well plates, with each plate serving as a replicate. For sorted subsets, each replicate PCR was loaded with about 0.2 ug genomic DNA, equivalent to 30,000 or so T cell genomes. Purified libraries were measured with a Qubit 3.0 fluorometer, size-checked on a Bioanalyzer 2100, and measured again with the KAPA Library Quantification kit. Every immunoSEQ 96-well plate was sequenced on a separate single-read 150-cycle Illumina NextSeq 550 flow cell. In the original analysis: Because the immunoSEQ output held only junctional sequences and lacked quality scores, the filtering could not match the filtering applied to full-length reads. To assign V/J genes and CDR3, sequences were annotated using PyIR, a Python wrapper for IgBLAST v1.9, with IMGT germline references. Any read was removed if the V/J assignment was weak (E-value above 1e-6), the CDR3 was missing, or the read contained stop codons, out-of-frame junctions, or ambiguous translated residues. V3J clonotypes were defined by identical inferred V gene, J gene, and CDR3 amino acid sequence. Percentage overlap between repertoires was calculated by dividing the number of shared unique clonotypes by the size of the smaller repertoire. Three approaches were used to assess repertoire richness: RTK rarefaction, the Chao1 estimator, and Recon v2.1 estimates of unobserved clonotypes. OLGA was used to compute generation probabilities for all TCRbeta clonotypes that the gDNA method yielded from a handful of donors. In TCRdb, the immuneACCESS table is reduced to in-frame sequences with V and J assigned. These tables do not hold every clone; where another copy was compared, an unresolved V gene accounts for under half, and the others remain unexplained. Clone size and V and J calls were adopted from that table, with D and trimming inferred from the DNA. A total of approximately 980,000 clones appear in this sample, approximately 80% of them only once. The top ten clones comprise around 1.4% of the sample.

The donors were healthy, HIV-negative adults with no recently reported acute infections or vaccinations. Only Caucasian adults living in Nashville, Tennessee, USA were represented among the donors. Magnetic negative selection was used to enrich CD4+ T cells, after which naive cells were positively selected on CD45RA and the negative fraction became the memory subset. Blood was obtained by leukapheresis, after which PBMCs were separated by Ficoll-Histopaque density gradient centrifugation and cryopreserved in liquid nitrogen vapor phase. Analytical flow cytometry was used to check the purity and quantity of each magnetically sorted T cell population. Genomic DNA was isolated from each sorted fraction and quantified by UV absorbance on a Nanodrop 2000c. The sequenced sample consisted of memory CD4+ T cells sorted from blood. This specimen's cell subset or site label, interpreted: CD45RA-negative fraction. The receptor's source is a man younger than 30 in good health.

The CDR3 reads CASSSSTGFTEAFF. The DNA sequence reads TGCGCCAGCAGCTCTTCCACAGGGTTCACTGAAGCTTTCTTT. Recombination connected TRBV5-1 to TRBJ1-1; TRBD1 is a weak D gene call, 6 bases matching. From its cysteine to its phenylalanine, the CDR3 spans 14 amino acids. CDR3 DNA only is kept here, 42 bases in frame from base 1. Taken from the germline V gene, the CDR1 and CDR2 loops are SGHRS and YFSETQ. At the junction V is shortened by 3 bases and J by 4 bases, with 13 bases in between.